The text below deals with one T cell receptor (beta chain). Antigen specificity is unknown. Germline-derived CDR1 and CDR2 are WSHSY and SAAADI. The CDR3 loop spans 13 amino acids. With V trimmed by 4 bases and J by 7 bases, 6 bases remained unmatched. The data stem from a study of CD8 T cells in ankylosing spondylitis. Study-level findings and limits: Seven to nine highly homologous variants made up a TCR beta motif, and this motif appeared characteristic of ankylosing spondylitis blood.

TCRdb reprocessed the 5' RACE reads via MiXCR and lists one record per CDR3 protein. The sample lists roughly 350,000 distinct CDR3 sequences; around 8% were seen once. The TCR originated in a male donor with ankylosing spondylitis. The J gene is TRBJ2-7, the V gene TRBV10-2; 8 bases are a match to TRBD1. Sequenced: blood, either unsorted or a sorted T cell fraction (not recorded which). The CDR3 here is CASSVDRAREQYF. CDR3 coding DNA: TGCGCCAGCAGTGTGGACAGGGCCAGGGAGCAGTACTTC.